This TCR beta chain was identified in a study of control samples from healthy donors and cancer patients. This clone appeared a few times. V shed 4 bases and J shed 6 bases, with 13 bases lying between them. Germline loops: CDR1 SGDLS, CDR2 YYNGEE. This CDR3 has 13 residues. This table comes from immunoSEQ multiplex PCR, and its TCRdb copy is limited to in-frame clones, with some not included. The data contain about 250,000 clones, about four fifths of them singletons. Sequenced material: PBMCs. This chain links TRBV9 with TRBJ1-1; TRBD1 is a possible D gene (5 bases). The source is a woman aged 55-75 years with lung cancer. The CDR3 loop is CASSSQGRSEAFF. The CDR3, as DNA: TGTGCCAGCAGCTCGCAGGGAAGGTCTGAAGCTTTCTTT. The full variable domain, its missing parts supplied by reference TRBV9 and TRBJ1-1, is DSGVTQTPKHLITATGQRVTLRCSPRSGDLSVYWYQQSLDQGLQFLIQYYNGEERAKGNILERFSAQQFPDLHSELNLSSLELGDSALYFCASSSQGRSEAFFGQGTRLTVV.